Here is one T cell receptor (beta chain) with its context. The antigen remains unidentified. Investigators divided CD4+ cells into CD45RA+ naive and CD45RA-negative memory subsets. The CDR3 sequence is 15 residues long. Germline V CDR1 and CDR2: MGHDK, SYGVNS. The J segment lost 4 bases and the V segment lost 2 bases, leaving 5 bases of the junction unmatched. Repertoires were generated with immunoSEQ multiplex PCR, while TCRdb's copy carries only in-frame clones and drops some. The data show around 2.5 million clones, 93% seen once. This record comes from a study of shared clonotypes between healthy human individuals. Study conclusions and caveats: Generation probabilities were higher for clonotypes shared across all four sorted-subset donors than for unshared ones.

V and J are TRBV25-1 and TRBJ2-7; 10 bases map to TRBD2. The receptor was isolated from a man between 18 and 29 years old in good health. Some clones in this sample may be carry-over from other donors' samples. The sample taken for sequencing was naive CD4+ T cells from PBMCs. As to subset: CD45RA+ positively selected. The CDR3 protein is CASSEPSGRPYEQYF. CDR3 sequence (DNA): TGTGCCAGCAGTGAACCTAGCGGGAGACCATACGAGCAGTACTTC.